These T cell receptor beta chains were read from a single sample in a study of cytomegalovirus exposure and HLA in healthy donors. Assay: immunoSEQ multiplex PCR; the TCRdb copy retains only in-frame clones and omits some. Here the sample spans 200,000 or so clones, approximately 88% being singletons. Source material: PBMCs. The receptor set was obtained from a woman aged 45-59 years in good health and CMV-seropositive. Both conserved end residues are part of each CDR3. The order of the fields is V gene, J gene, clone size, CDR3 length, D gene, CDR3 protein, CDR3 DNA. A D gene is named only where the DNA matches it firmly. Not every row has a clone size; where given, it reads once, few, many or a size class.

>TRBV5-8|TRBJ2-3|.|12|.
CASRPGTNTQYF
TGTGCCAGCAGACCAGGGACAAATACGCAGTATTTT
>TRBV19|TRBJ1-3|.|17|.
CARILPGAASKGNTIYF
TGTGCCAGAATCCTCCCGGGTGCGGCTTCAAAAGGAAACACCATATATTTT
>TRBV7-2|TRBJ1-5|.|13|.
CASSLHRDQPQHF
TGTGCCAGCAGCCTCCACAGGGATCAGCCCCAGCATTTT
>TRBV30|TRBJ1-6|.|14|.
CAWSTGHYNSPLHF
TGTGCCTGGAGTACAGGTCATTATAATTCACCCCTCCACTTT
>TRBV6-6|TRBJ1-2|.|14|.
CASSYDTSNYGYTF
TGTGCCAGCAGTTATGACACCTCTAACTATGGCTACACCTTC
>TRBV2|TRBJ2-7|.|15|TRBD2
CASSGLAGGQGEQYF
TGTGCCAGCAGCGGACTAGCGGGGGGGCAGGGCGAGCAGTACTTC
>TRBV27|TRBJ2-7|.|16|.
CASSPTEGGGFHEQYF
TGTGCCAGCAGTCCCACAGAGGGGGGGGGCTTCCACGAGCAGTACTTC
>TRBV7-2|TRBJ1-2|.|13|TRBD1
CASSYDRGYGYTF
TGTGCCAGCAGCTATGACAGGGGCTATGGCTACACCTTC
>TRBV28|TRBJ2-5|.|14|TRBD1
CASETGTFMETQYF
TGTGCCAGCGAGACAGGGACATTTATGGAGACCCAGTACTTC
>TRBV19|TRBJ1-2|.|16|TRBD1
CASSPSTGGADYGYTF
TGTGCCAGTAGCCCCTCTACAGGGGGCGCCGACTATGGCTACACCTTC
>TRBV11-2|TRBJ2-2|few|14|TRBD1
CASSSRGLSGELFF
TGTGCCAGCAGCAGCAGGGGGCTTAGCGGGGAGCTGTTTTTT
>TRBV4-1|TRBJ2-4|.|14|.
CASSQVGQSDIQYF
TGCGCCAGCAGCCAAGTTGGACAGTCAGACATTCAGTACTTC
>TRBV27|TRBJ2-1|once|15|TRBD1
CASSRGQGGYNEQFF
TGTGCCAGCAGTCGCGGACAGGGGGGGTACAATGAGCAGTTCTTC
>TRBV9|TRBJ1-1|few|14|.
CASSVGQKNTEAFF
TGTGCCAGCAGCGTAGGACAGAAGAACACTGAAGCTTTCTTT
>TRBV4-1|TRBJ1-5|.|13|.
CASSQEGAQPQHF
TGCGCCAGCAGCCAAGAGGGGGCGCAGCCCCAGCATTTT
>TRBV4-3|TRBJ1-2|few|15|TRBD1
CASSQDPQGAGGYTF
TGCGCCAGCAGCCAAGATCCCCAGGGGGCGGGAGGCTACACCTTC
>TRBV27|TRBJ2-5|.|14|.
CASSSNSPKETQYF
TGTGCCAGCAGTTCCAACAGCCCCAAAGAGACCCAGTACTTC
>TRBV5-4|TRBJ1-1|once|14|.
CASSSDSANTEAFF
TGTGCCAGCAGCTCGGACAGTGCGAACACTGAAGCTTTCTTT
>TRBV6-1|TRBJ2-2|.|15|.
CASSRVYPNTGELFF
TGTGCCAGCAGCAGGGTGTATCCAAACACCGGGGAGCTGTTTTTT
>TRBV10-3|TRBJ1-2|.|13|.
CAIMKGVNYGYTF
TGTGCCATCATGAAGGGGGTCAACTATGGCTACACCTTC
>TRBV6-4|TRBJ1-1|.|13|TRBD1
CASRDRGLGEAFF
TGTGCCAGCAGAGACAGGGGGCTGGGTGAAGCTTTCTTT
>TRBV6-5|TRBJ1-1|.|14|.
CASSYSPMNTEAFF
TGTGCCAGCAGTTACTCCCCCATGAACACTGAAGCTTTCTTT
>TRBV5-5|TRBJ2-7|.|15|TRBD1
CASSLSWDRLYEQYF
TGTGCCAGCAGCTTGTCATGGGACAGGCTCTACGAGCAGTACTTC
>TRBV5-1|TRBJ2-7|.|14|.
CASSLDLSSYEQYF
TGCGCCAGCAGCTTGGATTTGAGCTCCTACGAGCAGTACTTC
>TRBV4-1|TRBJ2-1|.|14|TRBD1
CASSPGQGYNEQFF
TGCGCCAGCAGCCCGGGACAGGGGTACAATGAGCAGTTCTTC
>TRBV11-2|TRBJ2-5|.|13|.
CASSLRGKETQYF
TGTGCCAGCAGCTTAAGGGGGAAAGAGACCCAGTACTTC
>TRBV4-3|TRBJ2-2|once|17|TRBD2
CASSQDRWGGNTGELFF
TGCGCCAGCAGCCAAGACCGCTGGGGGGGGAACACCGGGGAGCTGTTTTTT
>TRBV2|TRBJ2-7|.|14|TRBD2
CASSEGAGGYEQYF
TGTGCCAGCAGTGAAGGAGCGGGGGGCTACGAGCAGTACTTC
>TRBV5-1|TRBJ2-7|.|13|.
CASSPTEEYEQYF
TGCGCCAGCAGCCCGACAGAGGAATACGAGCAGTACTTC
>TRBV4-3|TRBJ2-4|.|16|.
CASSQGPPQVKNIQYF
TGCGCCAGCAGCCAAGGCCCCCCCCAGGTTAAAAACATTCAGTACTTC
>TRBV10-2|TRBJ2-3|.|15|.
CASSYLQGSTDTQYF
TGCGCCAGCAGCTATCTTCAGGGGAGCACAGATACGCAGTATTTT
>TRBV2|TRBJ1-2|once|15|.
CASNVGLTQKSGYTF
TGTGCCAGCAATGTGGGGCTTACGCAAAAGAGTGGCTACACCTTC
>TRBV19|TRBJ2-3|.|16|.
CASSIGGGERTDTQYF
TGTGCCAGTAGTATAGGAGGCGGGGAACGCACAGATACGCAGTATTTT
>TRBV27|TRBJ2-7|few|15|.
CASSFQAYSSYEQYF
TGTGCCAGCAGTTTCCAGGCCTACAGCTCCTACGAGCAGTACTTC
>TRBV2|TRBJ1-2|.|11|TRBD1
CATDRARGYTF
TGTGCCACCGACAGGGCTCGAGGCTACACCTTC
>TRBV30|TRBJ1-6|.|12|.
CAWSVGVETLHF
TGTGCCTGGAGTGTAGGGGTGGAAACCCTCCACTTT
>TRBV29-1|TRBJ2-1|.|14|.
CSVERGGVRDEQFF
TGCAGCGTTGAACGAGGAGGGGTGCGGGATGAGCAGTTCTTC
>TRBV23-1|TRBJ1-2|.|15|.
CASSQPMGARKGYTF
TGCGCCAGCAGTCAGCCGATGGGGGCGCGGAAAGGCTACACCTTC
>TRBV6-1|TRBJ2-3|once|14|.
CASSIQVSTDTQYF
TGTGCCAGCAGTATACAGGTTAGCACAGATACGCAGTATTTT
>TRBV6-5|TRBJ1-1|.|14|.
CASSYSTGNTEAFF
TGTGCCAGCAGTTACTCCACAGGGAACACTGAAGCTTTCTTT
>TRBV6-1|TRBJ2-3|.|15|TRBD2
CASREAGGSTDTQYF
TGTGCCAGCAGGGAAGCGGGGGGGAGCACAGATACGCAGTATTTT
>TRBV2|TRBJ2-2|.|14|.
CASSEVQGRGELFF
TGTGCCAGCAGTGAGGTACAGGGTCGCGGGGAGCTGTTTTTT
>TRBV6-4|TRBJ2-3|.|19|TRBD1
CASSDSPWTGGYSTDTQYF
TGTGCCAGCAGTGACTCGCCCTGGACAGGGGGCTATAGCACAGATACGCAGTATTTT
>TRBV4-1|TRBJ2-4|.|16|.
CASSPSVGLAKNIQYF
TGCGCCAGCAGCCCCTCGGTGGGGCTAGCCAAAAACATTCAGTACTTC
>TRBV5-1|TRBJ2-2|.|22|TRBD2
CASSFERTSGRIMGANTGELFF
TGCGCCAGCAGCTTCGAAAGGACTAGCGGGCGAATTATGGGCGCGAACACCGGGGAGCTGTTTTTT
>TRBV6-5|TRBJ1-1|.|13|.
CATRGAGYTEAFF
TGTGCCACACGGGGGGCAGGTTACACTGAAGCTTTCTTT
>TRBV9|TRBJ2-4|.|17|.
CASSPWGEAVAKNIQYF
TGTGCCAGCAGCCCCTGGGGGGAAGCGGTAGCCAAAAACATTCAGTACTTC
>TRBV7-7|TRBJ2-1|.|16|TRBD2
CASSPNLAGGPTEQFF
TGTGCTAGCAGCCCGAACCTAGCGGGGGGCCCCACTGAGCAGTTCTTC
>TRBV7-2|TRBJ2-5|.|16|TRBD2
CASSARTSGGRETQYF
TGTGCCAGCAGCGCTCGGACTAGCGGGGGGCGGGAGACCCAGTACTTC
>TRBV5-6|TRBJ2-4|once|14|.
CASSLGGGENIQYF
TGTGCCAGCAGCTTGGGTGGCGGGGAGAACATTCAGTACTTC
>TRBV7-2|TRBJ1-2|.|18|.
CASSSRGAGLEANYGYTF
TGTGCCAGCAGCTCGCGGGGGGCAGGATTAGAGGCTAACTATGGCTACACCTTC
>TRBV9|TRBJ2-1|.|14|.
CASSVKGGYNEQFF
TGTGCCAGCAGCGTGAAGGGAGGCTACAATGAGCAGTTCTTC
>TRBV6-5|TRBJ1-5|.|15|.
CASSYSGYSNQPQHF
TGTGCCAGCAGTTACTCCGGTTATAGCAATCAGCCCCAGCATTTT
>TRBV28|TRBJ2-1|.|14|.
CASRVGAGYNEQFF
TGTGCCAGCAGAGTGGGGGCCGGCTACAATGAGCAGTTCTTC
>TRBV10-2|TRBJ2-1|.|15|.
CASSPGTPSYNEQFF
TGCGCCAGCAGTCCTGGGACACCCTCCTACAATGAGCAGTTCTTC
>TRBV5-7|TRBJ1-5|.|16|TRBD1
CASSTTGQASDQPQHF
TGTGCCAGCAGCACGACTGGACAGGCGTCCGATCAGCCCCAGCATTTT
>TRBV5-1|TRBJ2-7|few|16|TRBD1
CASSLGTGKVSYEQYF
TGCGCCAGCAGCTTAGGGACAGGGAAGGTCTCCTACGAGCAGTACTTC
>TRBV28|TRBJ1-2|.|14|.
CASSSEGGPYGYTF
TGTGCCAGCAGTTCAGAGGGAGGCCCTTATGGCTACACCTTC
>TRBV27|TRBJ2-1|.|15|TRBD1
CASSTGTGPDNEQFF
TGTGCCAGCAGTACCGGGACAGGACCGGACAATGAGCAGTTCTTC